One sample yielded the 24 T cell receptor beta chains listed below, sequenced in a study of blood T cell repertoires in COVID-19. TCRdb's copy holds only in-frame clones and misses some; the assay was immunoSEQ multiplex PCR. The data contain some 200,000 clones, 80% to 85% of them singletons. Material for sequencing was peripheral blood. Source of these receptors: a human donor with acute or convalescent COVID-19. The donor label of this sample is uncertain.

The chain recombines TRBV28 with TRBJ2-7, with TRBD1 identical over 12 bases. The CDR3 is made up of 14 amino acids. Germline V gene sequence: CDR1 MDHEN, CDR2 SYDVKM. V dropped 6 bases and J dropped 7; count of bases not matched to a gene: 7. CDR3 residues: CASRPGQGATEQYF. The CDR3, as DNA: TGTGCCAGCAGGCCGGGACAGGGGGCGACTGAGCAGTACTTC.

The gene calls are TRBV10-2 and TRBJ2-2, with 8 bases lining up with TRBD1. Germline CDR1 reads WSHSY; CDR2 reads SAAADI. Unmatched junction bases numbered 5, after V lost 7 bases and J lost 7 bases. This CDR3 contains 13 residues. In DNA form, the CDR3 reads TGCGCCAGCAACGACAGGGGTTTCGGGGAGCTGTTTTTT. The encoded protein is CASNDRGFGELFF.

The chain recombines TRBV5-1 with TRBJ2-1, with 9 bases identical to TRBD2. Germline V gene lookup returns CDR1 SGHRS and CDR2 YFSETQ. J was trimmed by 9 bases and V by 1 base; bases with no gene match: 8. The CDR3 loop spans 15 amino acids. DNA for the CDR3: TGCGCCAGCAGCTTGACAAGCGGGAGGCCCCCTGAGCAGTTCTTC. This codes for CASSLTSGRPPEQFF.

The CDR3 loop is CASSRDGDGYTF. CDR3 DNA: TGTGCCAGCTCACGTGACGGAGATGGCTACACCTTC. The V call is TRBV18, the J call TRBJ1-2; D not certain. Trimming shortened V by 4 bases and J by 6 bases, and 9 bases separated the two germline ends. The CDR3 consists of 12 residues. CDR1 is KGHSH and CDR2 is LQKENI in the germline V gene.

The gene calls are TRBV19 and TRBJ1-5, with 8 bases lining up with TRBD1. The CDR3 contains 15 residues. The germline CDR1 and CDR2 sequences are LNHDA and SQIVND (reference sequence). V shed 6 bases and J 6 bases; nucleotides not matched to a gene: 10. CDR3 region: CASSLIQGGIQPQHF. The CDR3, as DNA: TGTGCCAGTAGCTTGATACAGGGGGGAATTCAGCCCCAGCATTTT.

This clone turned up a few times. J is TRBJ1-2 and V is TRBV11-2; D may be TRBD1 (5 bases). Germline CDR1 SGHAT, CDR2 FQNNGV. This CDR3 spans 15 amino acids. The V gene lost 5 bases and the J gene lost 2 bases, with 15 bases spanning the gap. Here the CDR3 DNA reads TGTGCCAGCAGCCCCTCAGCGGGACGGAACTATGGCTACACCTTC. Translating it yields CASSPSAGRNYGYTF.

The chain links TRBV19 to TRBJ1-2; possible D gene TRBD1, 6 bases. The CDR3 consists of 15 residues. The germline CDR1 and CDR2 sequences are LNHDA and SQIVND (reference sequence). Trimming removed 9 bases from V and 0 bases from J, with 17 bases in between. The CDR3: CASCRGAATNYGYTF. The CDR3 nucleotides are TGTGCCAGCTGCCGGGGGGCAGCGACTAACTATGGCTACACCTTC.

By proportion, this clone is medium-sized (0.01 to 0.1%). The V and J genes are TRBV2 and TRBJ2-7, with TRBD2 matching over 14 bases. Trimming at V came to 6 bases and at J to 3 bases, leaving 1 base not matched to a gene. This CDR3 has 14 amino acids. From germline, CDR1 is SNHLY and CDR2 FYNNEI. The CDR3 sequence is CASRGLAGGYEQYF. The CDR3, as DNA: TGTGCCAGCAGAGGACTAGCGGGGGGCTACGAGCAGTACTTC.

The J gene is TRBJ1-1, the V gene TRBV7-3; TRBD1 aligns across 7 bases. Germline V gives CDR1 SGHTA, CDR2 FQGTGA. The CDR3 has 13 amino acids. With 4 bases clipped from V and 5 bases from J, the junction kept 4 bases outside the gene matches. The CDR3 DNA sequence: TGTGCCAGCAGCTCCGACAGGGTGACTGAAGCTTTCTTT. Protein: CASSSDRVTEAFF.

The gene calls are TRBV12-5 and TRBJ2-7; no definite D call. The CDR3 runs to 11 residues. The germline CDR1 and CDR2 sequences are LGHNT and FRNRAP. The V end was cut by 5 bases, the J end by 4 bases, with 6 bases between. CDR3 region: CASGPLYEQYF. The DNA for the CDR3 is TGTGCTAGTGGTCCCTTATACGAGCAGTACTTC.

The J gene is TRBJ2-2, the V gene TRBV19, with TRBD1 identical over 9 bases. After removal of 6 bases from V and 7 bases from J, the junction contained 12 bases not matched to a gene. The length of the CDR3 is 16 residues. CDR1 and CDR2 from the germline V gene are LNHDA and SQIVND (reference sequence). Here the CDR3 reads CASSKNTGTGFGELFF. The CDR3 DNA reads as TGTGCCAGTAGCAAGAACACCGGGACAGGGTTCGGGGAGCTGTTTTTT.

This clone was observed a few times. The rearrangement joins TRBV19 to TRBJ1-6, with 7 bases that match TRBD1. The CDR3 loop spans 16 amino acids. J gave up 9 bases and V 8 bases, and 16 bases lay outside the gene matches. Per germline, CDR1 LNHDA and CDR2 SQIVND (reference sequence). The CDR3 DNA is TGTGCCAGTCAGTCCGTTACAGGGGTACTCTCTTCACCCCTCCACTTT. This codes for CASQSVTGVLSSPLHF.

The chain recombines TRBV4-1 with TRBJ1-2, with 10 bases aligning to TRBD1. The CDR3 runs 16 residues. The V gene's germline CDR1 is MGHRA and CDR2 YSYEKL. J lost 2 bases, V lost 4 bases, and 7 bases had no gene match. This CDR3 reads CASSPQLGQGNYGYTF. The CDR3 coding sequence is TGCGCCAGCAGCCCCCAACTGGGACAGGGGAACTATGGCTACACCTTC.

The CDR3 is CASSVDGQVAQPQHF. CDR3 DNA sequence: TGTGCCAGCAGTGTGGACGGACAGGTAGCTCAGCCCCAGCATTTT. V and J are TRBV2 and TRBJ1-5; 7 bases are shared with TRBD1. The CDR3 length is 15 residues. Germline values: CDR1 SNHLY, CDR2 FYNNEI. The V and J ends lost 4 bases and 6 bases, in that order; junction bases with no gene match: 9.

V is TRBV5-8 and J is TRBJ1-1; 7 bases agree with TRBD1. The ends lost 5 bases at V and 3 bases at J; junction bases unmatched: 7. CDR3 length equals 14 residues. The V gene's germline CDR1 is SGHTS and CDR2 YDEGEE. CDR3 sequence: CASSPDTGDTEAFF. CDR3 DNA sequence: TGTGCCAGCAGTCCCGATACAGGGGACACTGAAGCTTTCTTT.

The chain couples TRBV7-2 to TRBJ2-5; TRBD2 aligns across 9 bases. This CDR3 spans 15 amino acids. The germline CDR1 and CDR2 sequences are SGHTA and FQGNSA. Trimming took 1 base from V and 2 from J; bases not matched to a gene: 2. The CDR3 spells CASSLVAGVQETQYF. Here the CDR3 DNA reads TGTGCCAGCAGCTTAGTAGCGGGGGTGCAAGAGACCCAGTACTTC.

The V gene is TRBV6-6, the J gene TRBJ2-2; unclear D gene. The CDR3 extends over 14 amino acids. CDR1 is MNHNY, CDR2 SVGAGI, per germline (reference sequence). Trimming took 9 bases from V and 1 from J, leaving 12 bases between them. CDR3 amino acids: CASKSDLNTGELFF. The CDR3 coding sequence is TGTGCCAGTAAGAGTGATCTGAACACCGGGGAGCTGTTTTTT.

The V gene is TRBV2, the J gene TRBJ1-2; 8 nucleotides align to TRBD1. Trimming removed 6 bases from V and 7 bases from J; junction bases left unmatched: 10. This CDR3 has 14 amino acids. Germline assignment: CDR1 SNHLY and CDR2 FYNNEI. This CDR3 reads CASSADRGRVGYTF. The DNA of the CDR3 is TGTGCCAGCAGCGCTGACAGGGGAAGGGTTGGCTACACCTTC.

J is TRBJ2-3 and V is TRBV3-1 (or the pseudogene TRBV3-2), with D perhaps TRBD1 (6 bases). CDR3 length: 15 amino acids. In germline, CDR1 is LGHDT, CDR2 YNNKEL (reference sequence). V was trimmed by 2 bases and J by 8 bases, leaving 17 bases between them. The CDR3 loop is CASSQTSGEQGTQYF. DNA of the CDR3: TGTGCCAGCAGCCAAACGTCAGGGGAGCAGGGTACGCAGTATTTT.

This sequence joins TRBV6-4 and TRBJ1-1; unclear D gene. The CDR3 length is 13 residues. From germline, CDR1 is MRHNA and CDR2 SNTAGT. V was shortened by 2 bases and J by 3 bases, with 7 bases between the two germline ends. The CDR3 nucleotides read TGTGCCAGCAGTGACGGGAGGGACACTGAAGCTTTCTTT. Amino acids: CASSDGRDTEAFF.

The chain has TRBV4-2 and TRBJ1-4; 12 positions agree with TRBD1. Germline loops: CDR1 LGHNA, CDR2 YNFKEQ. The CDR3 extends over 18 amino acids. The trim removed 4 bases at V and 7 bases at J, leaving 13 bases unmatched. CDR3 sequence reads: CASSRAGTGGRIGEKLFF. For the CDR3, the DNA is TGTGCCAGCAGCCGAGCCGGGACAGGGGGCAGGATAGGTGAAAAACTGTTTTTT.

This clone was detected only once. The rearrangement joins TRBV9 to TRBJ1-3; 7 bases are a match to TRBD1. After removal of 3 bases from V and 0 bases from J, the junction contained 3 bases not matched to a gene. The CDR3 length is 15 residues. Looked up from germline, CDR1 is SGDLS and CDR2 is YYNGEE. The CDR3 loop reads CASSDRGSSGNTIYF. CDR3 nucleotides: TGTGCCAGCAGCGACAGGGGCTCCTCTGGAAACACCATATATTTT.

The CDR3: CASSAGQGVNYGYTF. The CDR3 coding sequence is TGTGCCAGCAGTGCTGGACAGGGGGTTAACTATGGCTACACCTTC. V usage is TRBV2 and J usage is TRBJ1-2; 10 bases are shared with TRBD1. In germline, CDR1 is SNHLY, CDR2 FYNNEI. The CDR3 extends over 15 amino acids. J lost 1 base, V lost 4 bases, and 3 bases had no gene match. The entire variable domain, with the rest obtained from reference TRBV2 and TRBJ1-2, is as follows: EPEVTQTPSHQVTQMGQEVILRCVPISNHLYFYWYRQILGQKVEFLVSFYNNEISEKSEIFDDQFSVERPDGSNFTLKIRSTKLEDSAMYFCASSAGQGVNYGYTFGSGTRLTVV.

In DNA, the CDR3 is TGTGCCAGCAGTGAGGTGGGGACTAGCGGGCGCGCCAGGAATGAGCAGTTCTTC. This translates into CASSEVGTSGRARNEQFF. This rearrangement joins TRBV6-1 to TRBJ2-1; 12 nucleotides agree with TRBD2. CDR1 is MNHNS, CDR2 SASEGT, per germline. There are 18 residues in the CDR3. Germline trimming cut 3 bases from V and 7 bases from J; bases unmatched to any gene: 13.